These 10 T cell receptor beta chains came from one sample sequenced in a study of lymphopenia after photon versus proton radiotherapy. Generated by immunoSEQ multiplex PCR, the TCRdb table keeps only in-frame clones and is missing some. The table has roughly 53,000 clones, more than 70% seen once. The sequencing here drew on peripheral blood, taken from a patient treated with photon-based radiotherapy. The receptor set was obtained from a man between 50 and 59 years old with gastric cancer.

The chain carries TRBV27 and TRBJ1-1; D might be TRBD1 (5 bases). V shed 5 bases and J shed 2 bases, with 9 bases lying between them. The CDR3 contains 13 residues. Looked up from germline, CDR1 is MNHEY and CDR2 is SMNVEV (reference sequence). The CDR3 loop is CASSGDRNTEAFF. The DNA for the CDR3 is TGTGCCAGCAGTGGAGACAGAAACACTGAAGCTTTCTTT.

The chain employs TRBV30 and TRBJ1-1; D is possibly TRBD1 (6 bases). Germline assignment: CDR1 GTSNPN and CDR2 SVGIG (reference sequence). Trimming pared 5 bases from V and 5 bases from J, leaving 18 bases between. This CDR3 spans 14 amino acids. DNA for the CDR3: TGTGCCTGGGGGTACAGGGTGAGAAGGACTGAAGCTTTCTTT. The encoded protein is CAWGYRVRRTEAFF.

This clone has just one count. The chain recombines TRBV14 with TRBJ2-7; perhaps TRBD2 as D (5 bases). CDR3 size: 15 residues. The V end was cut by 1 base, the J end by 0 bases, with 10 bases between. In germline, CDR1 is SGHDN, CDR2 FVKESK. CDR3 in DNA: TGTGCCAGCAGCCAAGGAGGACTCACCTCCTACGAGCAGTACTTC. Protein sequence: CASSQGGLTSYEQYF. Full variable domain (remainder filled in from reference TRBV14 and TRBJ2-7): EAGVTQFPSHSVIEKGQTVTLRCDPISGHDNLYWYRRVMGKEIKFLLHFVKESKQDESGMPNNRFLAERTGGTYSTLKVQPAELEDSGVYFCASSQGGLTSYEQYFGPGTRLTVT.

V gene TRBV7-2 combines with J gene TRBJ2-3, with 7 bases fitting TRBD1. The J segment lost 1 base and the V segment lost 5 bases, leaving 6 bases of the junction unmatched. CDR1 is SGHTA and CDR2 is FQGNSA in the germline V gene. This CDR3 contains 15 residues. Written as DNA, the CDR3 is TGTGCCAGCAGCAACAGGGGAGCGGGCACAGATACGCAGTATTTT. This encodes CASSNRGAGTDTQYF. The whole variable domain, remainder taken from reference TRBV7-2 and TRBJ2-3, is GAGVSQSPSNKVTEKGKDVELRCDPISGHTALYWYRQSLGQGLEFLIYFQGNSAPDKSGLPSDRFSAERTGGSVSTLTIQRTQQEDSAVYLCASSNRGAGTDTQYFGPGTRLTVL.

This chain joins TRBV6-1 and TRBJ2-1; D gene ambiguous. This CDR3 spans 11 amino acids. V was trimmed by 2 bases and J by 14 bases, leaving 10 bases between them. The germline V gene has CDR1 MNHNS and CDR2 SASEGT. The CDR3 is CASSESGIEFF. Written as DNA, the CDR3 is TGTGCCAGCAGTGAATCGGGTATAGAGTTCTTC.

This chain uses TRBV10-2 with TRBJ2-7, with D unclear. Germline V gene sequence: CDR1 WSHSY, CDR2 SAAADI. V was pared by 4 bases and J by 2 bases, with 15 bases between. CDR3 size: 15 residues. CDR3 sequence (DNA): TGCGCCAGCAGTGGTGGGCGGTGGGGTACCTACGAGCAGTACTTC. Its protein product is CASSGGRWGTYEQYF.

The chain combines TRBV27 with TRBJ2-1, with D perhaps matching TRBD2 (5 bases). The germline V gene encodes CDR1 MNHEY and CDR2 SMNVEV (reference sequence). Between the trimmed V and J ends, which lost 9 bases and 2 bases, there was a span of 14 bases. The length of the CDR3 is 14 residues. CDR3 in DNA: TGTGCCAGTAGTCCAGGAGGCACCTACAATGAGCAGTTCTTC. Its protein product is CASSPGGTYNEQFF.

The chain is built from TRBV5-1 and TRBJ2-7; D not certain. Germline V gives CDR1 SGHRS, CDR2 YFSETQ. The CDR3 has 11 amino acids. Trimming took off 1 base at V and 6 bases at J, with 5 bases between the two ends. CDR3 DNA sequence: TGCGCCAGCAGCTTGAACACCGAGCAGTACTTC. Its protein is CASSLNTEQYF.

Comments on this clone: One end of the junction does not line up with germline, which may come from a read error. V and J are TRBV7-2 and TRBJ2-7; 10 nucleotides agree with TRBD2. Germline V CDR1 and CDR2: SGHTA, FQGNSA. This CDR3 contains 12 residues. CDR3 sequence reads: CASSGLAEKRDF. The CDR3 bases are TGTGCCAGCAGCGGACTAGCGGAGAAAAGGGACTTC.

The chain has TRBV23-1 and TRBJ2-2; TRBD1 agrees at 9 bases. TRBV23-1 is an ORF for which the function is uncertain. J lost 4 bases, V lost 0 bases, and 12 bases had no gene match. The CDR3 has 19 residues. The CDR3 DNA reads TGCGCCAGCAGTCAATCGCGGGGGACAGGGACAGTGGGCACCGGGGAGCTGTTTTTT. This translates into CASSQSRGTGTVGTGELFF.